Listed here is a single TCR beta chain. What it recognizes is unknown. Germline V gives CDR1 SGHTA, CDR2 FQGNSA. The CDR3 totals 13 residues. Trimming left V 11 bases short and J 0 bases short, with 13 bases between. Criteria for exclusion of patients were uncontrolled infection, other autoimmune disease, pregnancy or lactation. What was amplified from RNA transcripts were TCR beta CDR3 regions. The TCR CDR3 first-round RT-PCR relied on the HTBI primer set. TCRdb passed the multiplex PCR reads through MiXCR, listing each CDR3 protein once. The table includes around 620,000 distinct CDR3 sequences, around 45% detected once. These data come from a study of T cells in Graves' hyperthyroidism and ophthalmopathy. Study-wide results and caveats: For ophthalmopathy, model prediction preceded onset by a median about 6 months. Blood also contained most expanded thyroid clonotypes above 0.001.

The TCR sequence derives from an adult woman with Graves' disease, either hyperthyroidism or ophthalmopathy (not recorded which). Sequences were obtained from peripheral blood or thyroid tissue (not recorded which). This chain connects TRBV7-2 to TRBJ1-1, with unresolved D. CDR3 nucleotide sequence: TGTGCCTGCGCCGCTCAGGTGAACACTGAAGCTTTCTTT. Its translation is CACAAQVNTEAFF.